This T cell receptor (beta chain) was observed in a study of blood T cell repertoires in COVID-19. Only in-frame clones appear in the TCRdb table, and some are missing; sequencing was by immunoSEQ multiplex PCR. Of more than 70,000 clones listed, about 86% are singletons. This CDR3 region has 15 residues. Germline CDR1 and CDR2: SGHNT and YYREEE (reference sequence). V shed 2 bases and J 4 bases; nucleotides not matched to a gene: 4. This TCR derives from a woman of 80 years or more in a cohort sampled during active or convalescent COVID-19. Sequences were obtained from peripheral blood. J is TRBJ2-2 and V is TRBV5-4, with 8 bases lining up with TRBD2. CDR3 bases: TGTGCCAGCAGCTTCGGGAGGGCCGGCACCGGGGAGCTGTTTTTT. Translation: CASSFGRAGTGELFF.